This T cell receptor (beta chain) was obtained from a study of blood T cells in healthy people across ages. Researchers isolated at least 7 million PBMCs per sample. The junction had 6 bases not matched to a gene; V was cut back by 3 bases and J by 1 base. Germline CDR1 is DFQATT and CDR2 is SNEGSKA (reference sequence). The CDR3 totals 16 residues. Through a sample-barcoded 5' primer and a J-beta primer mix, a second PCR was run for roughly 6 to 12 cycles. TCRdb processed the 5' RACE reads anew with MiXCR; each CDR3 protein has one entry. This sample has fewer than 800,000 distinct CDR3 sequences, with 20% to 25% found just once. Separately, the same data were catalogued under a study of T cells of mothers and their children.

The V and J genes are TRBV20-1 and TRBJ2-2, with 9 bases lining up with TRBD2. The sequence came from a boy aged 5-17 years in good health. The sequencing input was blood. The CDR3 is CSARVMTSGNTGELFF. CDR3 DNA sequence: TGCAGTGCTAGGGTGATGACTAGCGGGAACACCGGGGAGCTGTTTTTT.